Listed below are T cell receptor beta chains from one sample, sequenced in a study of control samples from healthy donors and cancer patients. Only in-frame clones appear in the TCRdb table, and some are missing; sequencing was by immunoSEQ multiplex PCR. The sample includes some 140,000 clones, roughly 90% seen only once; the top ten take about 10%. Sample: blood. These receptors were collected from a man aged 25 to 40 in good health. CDR3s include the opening cysteine and the closing phenylalanine or tryptophan. Fields, in order: J gene, V gene, clone size, D gene, CDR3 DNA, CDR3 protein. D genes are given only for firm matches. The size entry is marked missing in some rows and otherwise reads once, few, many or a size class.

J: TRBJ1-5
V: TRBV6-5
size: NA
D: TRBD1
DNA: TGTGCCAGCAGCGGACAGGGGGCCAATCAGCCCCAGCATTTT
CDR3: CASSGQGANQPQHF

J: TRBJ1-1
V: TRBV28
size: NA
D: NA
DNA: TGTGCCAGCAGTTTCTGGGAGAACACTGAAGCTTTCTTT
CDR3: CASSFWENTEAFF

J: TRBJ2-7
V: TRBV10-2
size: NA
D: NA
DNA: TGCGCCAGCAGCTCCGACTCGAACACCTACGAGCAGTACTTC
CDR3: CASSSDSNTYEQYF

J: TRBJ2-2
V: TRBV6-5
size: NA
D: TRBD2
DNA: TGTGCCATCCGCGGGAGCGAAATCGGGGAGCTGTTTTTT
CDR3: CAIRGSEIGELFF

J: TRBJ2-7
V: TRBV24-1
size: NA
D: NA
DNA: TGTGCCACCAGTGTGGGGGGTGCGAGGGACGAGCAGTACTTC
CDR3: CATSVGGARDEQYF

J: TRBJ2-1
V: TRBV5-4
size: NA
D: NA
DNA: TGTGCCAGCAGCTTGAAAGCGGGTCAGAATGAGCAGTTCTTC
CDR3: CASSLKAGQNEQFF

J: TRBJ1-4
V: TRBV19
size: NA
D: NA
DNA: TGTGCCAGTAGTCTAAACCCTACAGGGAGAGGAAATGAAAAACTGTTTTTT
CDR3: CASSLNPTGRGNEKLFF

J: TRBJ2-7
V: TRBV2
size: NA
D: NA
DNA: TGTGCCATCTGGGACACAACCTACGAGCAGTACTTC
CDR3: CAIWDTTYEQYF

J: TRBJ1-5
V: TRBV23-1
size: NA
D: NA
DNA: TGCGCCAGCAGTCATCACAATAAGACACAGGATAGCAATCAGCCCCAGCATTTT
CDR3: CASSHHNKTQDSNQPQHF

J: TRBJ2-5
V: TRBV12-5
size: NA
D: TRBD2
DNA: TGTGCTAGTGGCCCTAGCGGGGGCTTAGAGACCCAGTACTTC
CDR3: CASGPSGGLETQYF

J: TRBJ2-2
V: TRBV28
size: NA
D: TRBD2
DNA: TGTGCCAGCAGTATGGGACTAGCGGGAGAAAGGGGCGGGGAGCTGTTTTTT
CDR3: CASSMGLAGERGGELFF

J: TRBJ2-1
V: TRBV19
size: NA
D: NA
DNA: TGTGCCAGTAGTCCCCGCCTGGTAGCGTTCACCTACAATGAGCAGTTCTTC
CDR3: CASSPRLVAFTYNEQFF

J: TRBJ1-5
V: TRBV19
size: NA
D: NA
DNA: TGTGCCAGTAGTTTGATCCCCGGGGTCAGCAATCAGCCCCAGCATTTT
CDR3: CASSLIPGVSNQPQHF

J: TRBJ2-1
V: TRBV4-2
size: NA
D: NA
DNA: TGTGCCAGCAGCCAAGAGAGTGACCGGGCGACCCTCAATGAGCAGTTCTTC
CDR3: CASSQESDRATLNEQFF

J: TRBJ2-1
V: TRBV6-1
size: once
D: TRBD2
DNA: TGTGCCAGCAGTGCCAGAACCGGGACTAGCGGGAGTAATGAGCAGTTCTTC
CDR3: CASSARTGTSGSNEQFF

J: TRBJ2-7
V: TRBV5-5
size: once
D: NA
DNA: TGTGCCAGCAGCCCGGGGATATACGAGCAGTACTTC
CDR3: CASSPGIYEQYF

J: TRBJ1-4
V: TRBV10-1
size: NA
D: TRBD1
DNA: TGCGCCAGCAGTCGGACAGGGGGCTTTGGTGAAAAACTGTTTTTT
CDR3: CASSRTGGFGEKLFF

J: TRBJ2-1
V: TRBV2
size: NA
D: TRBD2
DNA: TGTGCCAGCACCAACGATGGGCTAGCGGGAGGTTGGGGCAATGAGCAGTTCTTC
CDR3: CASTNDGLAGGWGNEQFF

J: TRBJ2-1
V: TRBV14
size: NA
D: NA
DNA: TGTGCCAGCAGCCGAGACTACCGGGTTAATGAGCAGTTCTTC
CDR3: CASSRDYRVNEQFF

J: TRBJ2-3
V: TRBV27
size: once
D: TRBD2
DNA: TGTGCCAGCAGTTTTGGACTAGCGGGTTCAGATACGCAGTATTTT
CDR3: CASSFGLAGSDTQYF

J: TRBJ1-3
V: TRBV28
size: NA
D: NA
DNA: TGTGCCAGCAGTTTAGACGAGGCCTCTGGAAACACCATATATTTT
CDR3: CASSLDEASGNTIYF

J: TRBJ2-7
V: TRBV4-3
size: NA
D: TRBD1
DNA: TGCGCCAGCAGCGTCGGCCGGGACAGCTCCTACGAGCAGTACTTC
CDR3: CASSVGRDSSYEQYF

J: TRBJ2-1
V: TRBV7-8
size: NA
D: TRBD1
DNA: TGTGCCAGCAGCAGAGCCGGGACAGGGGGTTACAATGAGCAGTTCTTC
CDR3: CASSRAGTGGYNEQFF

J: TRBJ1-1
V: TRBV4-2
size: NA
D: TRBD1
DNA: TGTGCCAGCAGCGGAGACAGGGCCGCTTTCTTT
CDR3: CASSGDRAAFF

J: TRBJ2-1
V: TRBV11-2
size: NA
D: TRBD2
DNA: TGTGCCAGCAGCTTAAGAAGGCTAGCGGTCTACAATGAGCAGTTCTTC
CDR3: CASSLRRLAVYNEQFF

J: TRBJ2-7
V: TRBV7-9
size: NA
D: NA
DNA: TGTGCCAGCAGCTTAGGAGGGGATGTCTACGAGCAGTACTTC
CDR3: CASSLGGDVYEQYF

J: TRBJ2-2
V: TRBV6-5
size: NA
D: NA
DNA: TGTGCCAGCAGTTACATAGCCGTCACCGGGGAGCTGTTTTTT
CDR3: CASSYIAVTGELFF

J: TRBJ1-2
V: TRBV6-6
size: NA
D: NA
DNA: TGTGCCAGCAGCCCTAAGGTCTTTGGCTACACCTTC
CDR3: CASSPKVFGYTF

J: TRBJ2-3
V: TRBV20-1
size: NA
D: TRBD1
DNA: TGCAGTGCTAGTCGGGACAGGGGCACAGATACGCAGTATTTT
CDR3: CSASRDRGTDTQYF

J: TRBJ1-2
V: TRBV28
size: once
D: TRBD1
DNA: TGTGCCAGCAGTTTATTGGGACAGGGGACGTATGGCTACACCTTC
CDR3: CASSLLGQGTYGYTF

J: TRBJ2-1
V: TRBV6-5
size: NA
D: NA
DNA: TGTGCCAGCAGAGTTTCTTACAATGAGCAGTTCTTC
CDR3: CASRVSYNEQFF

J: TRBJ2-7
V: TRBV7-2
size: NA
D: TRBD2
DNA: TGTGCCAGCAGCTTCAAGACTAGCGGGACCTACGAGCAGTACTTC
CDR3: CASSFKTSGTYEQYF

J: TRBJ2-1
V: TRBV28
size: NA
D: TRBD2
DNA: TGTGCCAGCAGTTTGGTAGCGGGAGGTTCGATTGAGCAGTTCTTC
CDR3: CASSLVAGGSIEQFF

J: TRBJ2-1
V: TRBV11-3
size: NA
D: NA
DNA: TGTGCCAGCAGCTTAGGTATAGCCGGAGCCTCCTACAATGAGCAGTTCTTC
CDR3: CASSLGIAGASYNEQFF

J: TRBJ2-3
V: TRBV6-4
size: NA
D: NA
DNA: TGTGCCAGCAGTGTGAACGGGCTTAGCACAGATACGCAGTATTTT
CDR3: CASSVNGLSTDTQYF

J: TRBJ1-2
V: TRBV28
size: NA
D: NA
DNA: TGTGCCAGCAGTTTCCGCAGGGAGGGCTACACCTTC
CDR3: CASSFRREGYTF

J: TRBJ2-7
V: TRBV7-9
size: NA
D: NA
DNA: TGTGCCAGCAGCTTAGGTCTAAGCCACGAGCAGTACTTC
CDR3: CASSLGLSHEQYF

J: TRBJ1-5
V: TRBV27
size: NA
D: NA
DNA: TGTGCCAGCAGTCCAAAGGGACCGAACGGGCATCAGCCCCAGCATTTT
CDR3: CASSPKGPNGHQPQHF

J: TRBJ1-3
V: TRBV7-9
size: NA
D: TRBD1
DNA: TGTGCCAGCAGCTTATCCGGGACAGGGCTACCCTCTGGAAACACCATATATTTT
CDR3: CASSLSGTGLPSGNTIYF

J: TRBJ2-1
V: TRBV7-6
size: NA
D: NA
DNA: TGTGCCAGCAGCTTAAATAGGCAGAGTATAAGGAATGAGCAGTTCTTC
CDR3: CASSLNRQSIRNEQFF

J: TRBJ1-3
V: TRBV28
size: NA
D: NA
DNA: TGTGCCAGCAGCATAGGGGCCGGAAACACCATATATTTT
CDR3: CASSIGAGNTIYF

J: TRBJ2-1
V: TRBV9
size: NA
D: NA
DNA: TGTGCCAGCAGCGTGGACAGAGGGAATGAGCAGTTCTTC
CDR3: CASSVDRGNEQFF

J: TRBJ2-1
V: TRBV19
size: NA
D: TRBD2
DNA: TGTGCCAGTAGCAAACGACTAGCGGGGAGGGGCGGCGGGGAGGAGCAGTTCTTC
CDR3: CASSKRLAGRGGGEEQFF

J: TRBJ2-2
V: TRBV19
size: NA
D: NA
DNA: TGTGCCAGTAGTATAAAAGGGTCTAACACCGGGGAGCTGTTTTTT
CDR3: CASSIKGSNTGELFF

J: TRBJ2-7
V: TRBV6-5
size: NA
D: NA
DNA: TGTGCCAGCAGTCCCGGAATGCGAACCGACGAGCAGTACTTC
CDR3: CASSPGMRTDEQYF

J: TRBJ1-4
V: TRBV14
size: NA
D: NA
DNA: TGTGCCAGCAGCCGTTCGGGATCGAATGAAAAACTGTTTTTT
CDR3: CASSRSGSNEKLFF

J: TRBJ2-2
V: TRBV5-4
size: NA
D: TRBD1
DNA: TGTGCCAGCCATGACAGGGACACCGGGGAGCTGTTTTTT
CDR3: CASHDRDTGELFF

J: TRBJ1-5
V: TRBV10-2
size: NA
D: NA
DNA: TGCGCCAGCAGTTCCACCGTTCAGCCCCAGCATTTT
CDR3: CASSSTVQPQHF

J: TRBJ2-7
V: TRBV28
size: NA
D: NA
DNA: TGTGCCAGCAGTTTAACCGGCACCTACGAGCAGTACTTC
CDR3: CASSLTGTYEQYF

J: TRBJ1-1
V: TRBV5-8
size: NA
D: NA
DNA: TGTGCCAGCAGCTTGGACAGGGTGAATGAAGCTTTCTTT
CDR3: CASSLDRVNEAFF

J: TRBJ1-1
V: TRBV3-1/TRBV3-2
size: NA
D: NA
DNA: TGTGCCAGCAGTGACAGGCCCTACACTGAAGCTTTCTTT
CDR3: CASSDRPYTEAFF

J: TRBJ2-3
V: TRBV5-4
size: NA
D: NA
DNA: TGTGCCAGCAGCTTGAATGGCGGCAGCCTCCTTAGCACAGATACGCAGTATTTT
CDR3: CASSLNGGSLLSTDTQYF

J: TRBJ2-2
V: TRBV7-3
size: once
D: TRBD2
DNA: TGTGCCAGCAGCGCCAAACCAGGACTAGCGGGGAACACCGGGGAGCTGTTTTTT
CDR3: CASSAKPGLAGNTGELFF

J: TRBJ2-7
V: TRBV3-1/TRBV3-2
size: NA
D: NA
DNA: TGTGCCAGCAGCCAAGATCCAGGGCTGGGCGAGCAGTACTTC
CDR3: CASSQDPGLGEQYF

J: TRBJ1-2
V: TRBV20-1
size: NA
D: NA
DNA: TGCAGTGCTAGTCCAGGGAAAGACTATGGCTACACCTTC
CDR3: CSASPGKDYGYTF

J: TRBJ1-4
V: TRBV9
size: NA
D: NA
DNA: TGTGCCAGCAGCCTAAACGGGCGGGGGTATAATGAAAAACTGTTTTTT
CDR3: CASSLNGRGYNEKLFF

J: TRBJ1-6
V: TRBV28
size: NA
D: TRBD1
DNA: TGTGCCAGCAGTTTATGGGACAGGGAACATAATTCACCCCTCCACTTT
CDR3: CASSLWDREHNSPLHF

J: TRBJ2-1
V: TRBV13
size: NA
D: TRBD2
DNA: TGTGCCAGCAGATCTCAGGGAGGGCCATATGAGCAGTTCTTC
CDR3: CASRSQGGPYEQFF